These 10 T cell receptor beta chains originate from one sample sequenced in a study of T cells in Graves' hyperthyroidism and ophthalmopathy. RNA transcripts yielded amplified TCR beta CDR3 regions. The HTBI primer set was used in a first-round RT-PCR of the TCR CDR3. TCRdb re-called the multiplex PCR reads with MiXCR, one entry per CDR3 protein. The table shows some 500,000 distinct CDR3 sequences, with around 15% occurring only once. The material sequenced was blood. These receptors were collected from a woman in her twenties or thirties with Graves' ophthalmopathy.

This clonotype was counted ten times or more. The chain couples TRBV18 to TRBJ2-3; 8 nucleotides align to TRBD1. The CDR3 runs 15 residues. The V segment lost 3 bases and the J segment 2 bases; nucleotides outside the gene matches: 4. Germline CDR1 and CDR2: KGHSH and LQKENI. In DNA, the CDR3 is TGTGCCAGCTCACCGGGACAGGCAACCACAGATACGCAGTATTTT. This sequence encodes CASSPGQATTDTQYF.

The genes are TRBV4-1 and TRBJ2-1; the D gene is possibly TRBD2 (5 bases). This CDR3 comprises 14 residues. Germline values: CDR1 MGHRA, CDR2 YSYEKL. V dropped 4 bases and J dropped 7 bases, with 14 bases sitting between them. The DNA for the CDR3 is TGCGCCAGCAGCCTTGCCGGGATTTTGAATGAGCAGTTCTTC. Its translation: CASSLAGILNEQFF.

This clonotype was seen many times. The DNA of the CDR3 is TGTGCCAGCAGGACTAGCGGGAGGACTGAGCAGTTCTTC. This gives the protein CASRTSGRTEQFF. The chain joins TRBV6-2 or TRBV6-3 to TRBJ2-1; TRBD2 matches 13 bases. CDR1 MNHEY and CDR2 SVGEGT come from the germline V gene. The CDR3 is 13 amino acids. J gave up 9 bases and V 6 bases, and 2 bases lay outside the gene matches.

A remark on this clonotype: A much bigger clone sits one base away, suggesting this may be a read error. This rearrangement joins TRBV28 to TRBJ1-1, with D hard to call. The CDR3 has 16 residues. Germline values: CDR1 MDHEN, CDR2 SYDVKM. The CDR3 DNA reads as TGTGCCAGCAACCTTCTACTTGGGAGGACGAACACTAAAGCTTTCTTT. This sequence encodes CASNLLLGRTNTKAFF.

Many counts were recorded for this clonotype. The rearrangement uses TRBV5-6 and TRBJ2-3; D is perhaps TRBD1 (7 bases). Trimming pared 4 bases from V and 5 bases from J, leaving 17 bases between. Germline CDR1 and CDR2: SGHDT and YYEEEE. The CDR3 spans 15 residues. CDR3 residues: CASSRRGRVIDTQYF. In DNA, the CDR3 is TGTGCCAGCAGCCGGAGGGGGCGCGTGATAGATACGCAGTATTTT.

The chain carries TRBV7-3 and TRBJ2-1, with D hard to call. The CDR3 contains 13 residues. V was trimmed by 5 bases and J by 4 bases, leaving 9 bases between them. Germline-derived CDR1 and CDR2 are SGHTA and FQGTGA. The CDR3 sequence is CASSLNTYNEQFF. Here the CDR3 DNA reads TGTGCCAGCAGCCTCAACACTTACAATGAGCAGTTCTTC. Combining the CDR3 with reference TRBV7-3 and TRBJ2-1 gives the whole variable domain GAGVSQTPSNKVTEKGKYVELRCDPISGHTALYWYRQSLGQGPEFLIYFQGTGAADDSGLPNDRFFAVRPEGSVSTLKIQRTERGDSAVYLCASSLNTYNEQFFGPGTRLTVL.

This chain joins TRBV28 and TRBJ2-2; 8 bases match TRBD1. Germline V gene data show CDR1 as MDHEN and CDR2 as SYDVKM. After removal of 6 bases from V and 2 bases from J, the junction contained 11 bases not matched to a gene. This CDR3 contains 17 residues. The DNA for the CDR3 is TGTGCCAGCAGCCCCATACCGGGACAGGTCAACACCGGGGAGCTGTTTTTT. Amino acid sequence: CASSPIPGQVNTGELFF.

This clonotype was found many times. The CDR3 DNA follows: TGTGCCAGCCAGCGGGGACAGTACAATGAGCAGTTCTTC. Translated, it gives CASQRGQYNEQFF. V and J are TRBV2 and TRBJ2-1, with D perhaps TRBD1 or TRBD2 (7 bases each). This CDR3 comprises 13 residues. CDR1 SNHLY and CDR2 FYNNEI come from the germline V gene. V lost 8 bases to trimming and J lost 4 bases, with 12 bases between them.

Many counts were recorded for this clonotype. This chain connects TRBV2 to TRBJ2-7; D gene uncertain. The CDR3 consists of 11 residues. The germline CDR1 and CDR2 sequences are SNHLY and FYNNEI. Trimming removed 4 bases at V and 3 bases at J, with 4 bases between. CDR3 protein: CASSVGYEQYF. CDR3 bases: TGTGCCAGCAGTGTAGGCTACGAGCAGTACTTC.

This clonotype has more than one count but fewer than ten. The chain is built from TRBV2 and TRBJ2-2; 11 bases map to TRBD2. The CDR3 length is 15 residues. Germline V gives CDR1 SNHLY, CDR2 FYNNEI. The junction had 6 bases not matched to a gene; V was cut back by 6 bases and J by 6 bases. The CDR3 reads CASSQLAGVSGELFF. CDR3 DNA sequence: TGTGCCAGCAGCCAACTAGCGGGAGTCTCCGGGGAGCTGTTTTTT.